These 6 T cell receptor beta chains came from one sample sequenced in a study of blood T cell repertoires in COVID-19. Profiling relied on immunoSEQ multiplex PCR, and the TCRdb table lists in-frame clones only, not all of them. The top ten hold roughly 1.8% of the sample, which has 150,000 to 160,000 clones, nearly 80% seen once. Sequences were obtained from peripheral blood. These receptors were obtained from a man older than 75 with acute or convalescent COVID-19.

The rearrangement uses TRBV15 and TRBJ1-5; D is uncertain. Trimming stripped 3 bases from V and 8 bases from J, with 26 bases between. This CDR3 has 18 amino acids. Germline lookup yields CDR1 LNHNV and CDR2 YYDKDF (reference sequence). The CDR3 DNA follows: TGTGCCACCAGCAGTAGCCGGACTAGCCCCATGTTGCCCGAGCCCCAGCATTTT. Amino acids: CATSSSRTSPMLPEPQHF.

This chain uses TRBV12-5 with TRBJ1-6, with a weak D call TRBD1 (5 bases). The CDR3 has 12 residues. Between the trimmed V and J ends, which lost 7 bases and 9 bases, there was a span of 10 bases. Germline CDR1 and CDR2: LGHNT and FRNRAP. CDR3 coding DNA: TGTGCTAGTGCCACGACAGCTTCACCCCTCCACTTT. It specifies CASATTASPLHF.

This clone showed up just once. The rearrangement uses TRBV10-3 and TRBJ2-2; possible D gene TRBD1, 6 bases. V gave up 2 bases and J gave up 7 bases, with 14 bases separating them. CDR3 length: 15 amino acids. From germline, CDR1 is ENHRY and CDR2 SYGVKD. The chain's CDR3 is CAISEANRQDGELFF. The DNA of the CDR3 is TGTGCCATCAGTGAGGCCAACCGACAGGACGGGGAGCTGTTTTTT.

This chain links TRBV6-6 with TRBJ1-2; D possibly corresponds to TRBD1 (6 bases). The V gene lost 7 bases and the J gene lost 2 bases, with 11 bases spanning the gap. CDR1 and CDR2 from the germline V gene are MNHNY and SVGAGI (reference sequence). This CDR3 has 13 residues. CDR3 nucleotide sequence: TGTGCCAGCACCCTGACAGGAAACTATGGCTACACCTTC. It codes for CASTLTGNYGYTF.

This chain links TRBV6-1 with TRBJ2-2; possibly TRBD1 for D (5 bases). V lost 1 base to trimming and J lost 4 bases, with 7 bases between them. Germline CDR1 reads MNHNS; CDR2 reads SASEGT. The CDR3 length is 14 residues. In DNA form, the CDR3 reads TGTGCCAGCAGTGAAGAACAGGCCACCGGGGAGCTGTTTTTT. It is translated as CASSEEQATGELFF.

Only one count was recorded for this clone. The rearrangement uses TRBV5-1 and TRBJ1-3; 7 nucleotides align to TRBD1. V lost 4 bases and J lost 4; bases outside the gene matches: 2. The CDR3 is 13 residues long. Germline V gene sequence: CDR1 SGHRS, CDR2 YFSETQ. The CDR3, as DNA: TGCGCCAGCAGCGGGGACAGAGGAAACACCATATATTTT. Encoded protein: CASSGDRGNTIYF.